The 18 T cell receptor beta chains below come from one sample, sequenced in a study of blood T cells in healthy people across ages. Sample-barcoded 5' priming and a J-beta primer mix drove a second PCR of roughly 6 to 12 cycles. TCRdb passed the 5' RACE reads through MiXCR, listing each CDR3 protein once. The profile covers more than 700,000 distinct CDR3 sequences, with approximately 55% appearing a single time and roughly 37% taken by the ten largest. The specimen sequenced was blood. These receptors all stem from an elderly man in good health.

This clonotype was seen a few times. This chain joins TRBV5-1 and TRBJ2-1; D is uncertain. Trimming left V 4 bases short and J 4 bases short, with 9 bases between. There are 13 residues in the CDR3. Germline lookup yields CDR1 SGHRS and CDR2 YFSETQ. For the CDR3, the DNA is TGCGCCAGCAGCCCAGACCATTACAATGAGCAGTTCTTC. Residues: CASSPDHYNEQFF. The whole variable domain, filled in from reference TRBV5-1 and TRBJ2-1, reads KAGVTQTPRYLIKTRGQQVTLSCSPISGHRSVSWYQQTPGQGLQFLFEYFSETQRNKGNFPGRFSGRQFSNSRSEMNVSTLELGDSALYLCASSPDHYNEQFFGPGTRLTVL.

The CDR3 spells CASSAGNGNTEAFF. CDR3 coding DNA: TGTGCCAGCAGCGCGGGTAACGGGAACACTGAAGCTTTCTTT. This chain joins TRBV7-9 and TRBJ1-1; D not certain. V was shortened by 5 bases and J by 1 base, with 11 bases between the two germline ends. The CDR3 length is 14 residues. CDR1 and CDR2 from the germline V gene are SEHNR and FQNEAQ (reference sequence). The full variable domain, rest sourced from reference TRBV7-9 and TRBJ1-1, is DTGVSQNPRHKITKRGQNVTFRCDPISEHNRLYWYRQTLGQGPEFLTYFQNEAQLEKSRLLSDRFSAERPKGSFSTLEIQRTEQGDSAMYLCASSAGNGNTEAFFGQGTRLTVV.

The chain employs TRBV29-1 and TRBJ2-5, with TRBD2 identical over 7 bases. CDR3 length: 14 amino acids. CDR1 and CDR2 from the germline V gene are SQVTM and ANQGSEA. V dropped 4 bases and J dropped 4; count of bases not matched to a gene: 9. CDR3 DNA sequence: TGCAGCGTTGTTAGAGGGAGGGTATCAGAGACCCAGTACTTC. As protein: CSVVRGRVSETQYF.

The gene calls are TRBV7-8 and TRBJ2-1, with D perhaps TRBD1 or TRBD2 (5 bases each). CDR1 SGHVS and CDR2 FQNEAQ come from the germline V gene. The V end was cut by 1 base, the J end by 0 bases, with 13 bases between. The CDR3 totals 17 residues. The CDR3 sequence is CASSLVFGTSSYNEQFF. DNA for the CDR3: TGTGCCAGCAGCTTAGTTTTCGGGACGAGCTCCTACAATGAGCAGTTCTTC.

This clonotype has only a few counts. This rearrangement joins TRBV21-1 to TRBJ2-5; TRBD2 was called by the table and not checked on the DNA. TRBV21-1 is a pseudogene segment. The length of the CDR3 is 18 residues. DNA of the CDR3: TGTGCCAGCAGCAAACGGGAGGGGACTGCCCACGCCCAAGAGACCCAGTACTTC. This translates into CASSKREGTAHAQETQYF.

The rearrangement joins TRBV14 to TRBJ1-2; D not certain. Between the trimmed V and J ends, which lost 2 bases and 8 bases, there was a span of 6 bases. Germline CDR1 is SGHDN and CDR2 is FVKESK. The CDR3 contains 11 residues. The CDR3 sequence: CASSQTWGYTF. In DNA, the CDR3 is TGTGCCAGCAGCCAAACGTGGGGCTACACCTTC.

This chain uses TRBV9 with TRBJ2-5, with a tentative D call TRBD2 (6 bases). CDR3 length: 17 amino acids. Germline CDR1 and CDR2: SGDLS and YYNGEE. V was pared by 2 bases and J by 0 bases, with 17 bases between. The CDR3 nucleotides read TGTGCCAGCAGCGTCGGCGGGGTGGGCAGGGACCAAGAGACCCAGTACTTC. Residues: CASSVGGVGRDQETQYF.

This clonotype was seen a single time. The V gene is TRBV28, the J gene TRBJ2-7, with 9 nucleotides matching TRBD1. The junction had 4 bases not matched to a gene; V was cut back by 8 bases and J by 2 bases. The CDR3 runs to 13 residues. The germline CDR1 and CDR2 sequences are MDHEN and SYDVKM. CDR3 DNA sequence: TGTGCCAGCGGGTGGACAGGGGCCTACGAGCAGTACTTC. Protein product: CASGWTGAYEQYF.

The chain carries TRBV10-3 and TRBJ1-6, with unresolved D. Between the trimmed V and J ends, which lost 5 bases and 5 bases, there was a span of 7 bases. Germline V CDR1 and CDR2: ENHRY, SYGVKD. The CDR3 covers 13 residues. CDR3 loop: CAISNSDNSPLHF. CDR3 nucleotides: TGTGCCATCAGTAACTCGGATAATTCACCCCTCCACTTT.

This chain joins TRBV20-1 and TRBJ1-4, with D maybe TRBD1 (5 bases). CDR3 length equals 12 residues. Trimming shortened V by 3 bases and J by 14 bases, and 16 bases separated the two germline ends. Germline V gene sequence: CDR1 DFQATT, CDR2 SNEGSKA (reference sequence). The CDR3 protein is CSASRGGTGLFF. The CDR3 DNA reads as TGCAGTGCTAGCCGCGGAGGGACCGGGCTGTTTTTT.

The CDR3 loop is CAGGPQGKETQYF. The CDR3 coding sequence is TGTGCCGGAGGACCACAGGGGAAAGAGACCCAGTACTTC. The rearrangement joins TRBV27 to TRBJ2-7, with 7 bases that match TRBD1. The J call may be faulty, since TRBJ2-5 better matches the DNA end. The CDR3 has 13 amino acids. Germline CDR1 is MNHEY and CDR2 is SMNVEV (reference sequence).

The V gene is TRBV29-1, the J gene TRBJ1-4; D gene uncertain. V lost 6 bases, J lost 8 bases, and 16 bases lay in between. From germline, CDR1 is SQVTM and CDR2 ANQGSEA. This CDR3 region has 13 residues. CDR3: CSVAEGIGEKLFF. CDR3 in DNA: TGCAGCGTCGCGGAGGGAATTGGGGAAAAACTGTTTTTT.

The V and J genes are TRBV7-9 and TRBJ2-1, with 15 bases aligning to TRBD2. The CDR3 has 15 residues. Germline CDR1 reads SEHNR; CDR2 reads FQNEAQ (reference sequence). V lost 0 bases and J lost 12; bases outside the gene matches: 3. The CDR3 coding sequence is TGTGCCAGCAGCTTAGCGGGACTAGCGGGAGGAGGGCAGTTCTTC. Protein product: CASSLAGLAGGGQFF.

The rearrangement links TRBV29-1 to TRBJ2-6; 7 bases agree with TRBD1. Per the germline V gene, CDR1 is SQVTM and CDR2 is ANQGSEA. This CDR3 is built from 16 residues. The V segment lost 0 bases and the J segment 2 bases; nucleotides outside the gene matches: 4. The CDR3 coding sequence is TGCAGCGTTGAAGATCAAGGGGGCGCTGGGGCCAACGTCCTGACTTTC. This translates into CSVEDQGGAGANVLTF.

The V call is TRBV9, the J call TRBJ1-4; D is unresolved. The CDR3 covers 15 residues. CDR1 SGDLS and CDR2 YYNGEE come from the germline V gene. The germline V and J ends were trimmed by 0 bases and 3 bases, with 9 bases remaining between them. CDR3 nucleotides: TGTGCCAGCAGCGTAGCGACGGGAGCTAATGAAAAACTGTTTTTT. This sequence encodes CASSVATGANEKLFF.

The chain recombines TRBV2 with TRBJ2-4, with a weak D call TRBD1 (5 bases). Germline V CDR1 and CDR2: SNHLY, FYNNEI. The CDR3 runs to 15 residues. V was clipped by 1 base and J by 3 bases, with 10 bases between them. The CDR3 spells CASSEEGLSKNIQYF. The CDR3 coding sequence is TGTGCCAGCAGTGAAGAGGGGTTGAGCAAAAACATTCAGTACTTC.

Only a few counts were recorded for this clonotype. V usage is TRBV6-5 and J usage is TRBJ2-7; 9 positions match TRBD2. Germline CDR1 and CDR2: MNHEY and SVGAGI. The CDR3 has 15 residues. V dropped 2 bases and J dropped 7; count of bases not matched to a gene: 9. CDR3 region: CASSYGLARGGEQYF. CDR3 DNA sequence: TGTGCCAGCAGTTACGGACTAGCGCGAGGCGGGGAGCAGTACTTC.

CDR3 coding DNA: TGCGCCAGCAGCCTCCCGCCTCGGACCGGGGGCGCCAACACTGAAGCTTTCTTT. Its translation is CASSLPPRTGGANTEAFF. V usage is TRBV5-1 and J usage is TRBJ1-1; TRBD1 might be the D (6 bases). V dropped 4 bases and J dropped 2 bases, with 24 bases sitting between them. Per germline, CDR1 SGHRS and CDR2 YFSETQ. There are 18 residues in the CDR3.